This note documents a single TCR beta chain sequence. Its antigen is unknown. Primers: 60 Vbeta forward and 13 Jbeta reverse. Sequencing used immunoSEQ multiplex PCR; TCRdb keeps in-frame clones, though not all of them. Of roughly 110,000 clones in the sample, over 70% are singletons; the top ten hold around 2.4%. The sample is drawn from a study of cytomegalovirus exposure and HLA in healthy donors. Every donor was a healthy person donating bone marrow. Donors were nominally healthy when sampled, though unrecorded immune exposures were likely. CDR3 length: 16 residues. The J segment lost 3 bases and the V segment lost 8 bases, leaving 15 bases of the junction unmatched. Germline CDR1 and CDR2: SGHRS and YFSETQ. Regarding the study as a whole: What a later analysis showed was that several of the most significant clusters appeared linked to common viral pathogens. When analyzed later, a missense DCLRE1C variant was found to be linked to TCR beta V- and J-gene trimming.

This rearrangement joins TRBV5-1 to TRBJ1-1, with 8 bases matching TRBD1. Input material: PBMCs. The TCR was taken from a man aged 30-40 years in good health and CMV-seronegative. CDR3 coding DNA: TGCGCCAGGCGATTAGATGCGACAGGGGCCGACACTGAAGCTTTCTTT. This codes for CARRLDATGADTEAFF.